The 6 T cell receptor beta chains in this list originate from one sample, sequenced in a study of blood T cells in healthy people across ages. Primed by a sample-barcoded 5' primer and a J-beta primer mix, a second PCR proceeded for about 6 to 11 cycles. Using its own MiXCR run on the 5' RACE reads, TCRdb lists one record per CDR3 protein. The sample holds over 1,500,000 distinct CDR3 sequences, around half seen once. The material sequenced was blood. The source is a woman aged 40-49 years in good health.

This clonotype has only a few counts. The V call is TRBV12-3 or TRBV12-4, the J call TRBJ2-1; 7 bases are shared with TRBD2. V dropped 7 bases and J dropped 3; count of bases not matched to a gene: 6. The CDR3 sequence is 14 residues long. CDR3 in DNA: TGTGCCAGCAACCTGGGAGGGAACTACAATGAGCAGTTCTTC. Its protein product is CASNLGGNYNEQFF.

The V call is TRBV25-1, the J call TRBJ2-5; 8 bases match TRBD1. Trimming removed 0 bases from V and 11 bases from J; junction bases left unmatched: 11. The CDR3 is 15 amino acids. The germline V gene encodes CDR1 MGHDK and CDR2 SYGVNS. DNA of the CDR3: TGTGCCAGCAGTGAATACAGGGGGCGATACAATGAGCAGTACTTC. Amino acids: CASSEYRGRYNEQYF.

The chain has TRBV12-3 or TRBV12-4 and TRBJ2-5; D is possibly TRBD1 (5 bases). The V and J ends lost 4 bases and 5 bases respectively, with 11 bases between them. CDR3 length: 13 amino acids. The CDR3 loop reads CASSYYRRETQYF. In nucleotides, the CDR3 is TGTGCCAGCAGTTATTACAGGCGGGAGACCCAGTACTTC.

This chain joins TRBV11-1 and TRBJ1-2; D possibly corresponds to TRBD1 (6 bases). The CDR3 is made up of 12 amino acids. CDR1 and CDR2 from the germline V gene are SGHAT and FQDESV (reference sequence). Trimming pared 5 bases from V and 6 bases from J, leaving 10 bases between. This CDR3 is CASSRHRDGYTF. The CDR3 nucleotides read TGTGCCAGCAGCCGCCACAGGGATGGCTACACCTTC. Full variable domain (rest looked up from reference TRBV11-1 and TRBJ1-2): EAEVAQSPRYKITEKSQAVAFWCDPISGHATLYWYRQILGQGPELLVQFQDESVVDDSQLPKDRFSAERLKGVDSTLKIQPAELGDSAMYLCASSRHRDGYTFGSGTRLTVV.

This clonotype was recorded only once. This sequence joins TRBV6-4 and TRBJ2-1, with TRBD2 matching 8 bases. V gave up 3 bases and J gave up 4 bases; unmatched junction bases: 2. This CDR3 region has 14 residues. CDR1 is MRHNA and CDR2 is SNTAGT in the germline V gene. DNA for the CDR3: TGTGCCAGCAGTGAGCGGGGGGTTTACAATGAGCAGTTCTTC. Residues: CASSERGVYNEQFF.

The V call is TRBV12-3 or TRBV12-4, the J call TRBJ1-1, with D possibly matching TRBD1 (6 bases). The CDR3 runs 14 residues. V was shortened by 3 bases and J by 1 base, with 9 bases between the two germline ends. DNA of the CDR3: TGTGCCAGCAGTTTGGGGGGGGCGAACACTGAAGCTTTCTTT. Translated, it gives CASSLGGANTEAFF.